This T cell receptor beta chain is from a study of read filtering for tumor transcriptome and immune sequencing. V was cut by 0 bases and J by 7 bases, with 5 bases left in between. This CDR3 comprises 12 residues. Germline V CDR1 and CDR2: SGHRS, YFSETQ. By share, this clonotype counts as medium-sized. Its specificity is not known. Molecular barcoded adaptors covering alpha/delta and beta/gamma chains were used on roughly 400 ng RNA. TCRdb used MiXCR to reprocess the reads, holding one entry per CDR3 protein. Among some 22,000 distinct CDR3 sequences, 20% to 25% were seen once, and the ten largest hold 15% to 20%. Findings and caveats of the study: Single-read clonotypes: around 81% of IR-seq clonotypes (around 4% of reads), almost 75% of RNA-seq clonotypes (roughly 49% of reads).

This clonotype was obtained from a donor older than 35 with multiple myeloma. Sequencing was performed on a population of CD138-negative cells sorted from bone marrow. This rearrangement joins TRBV5-1 to TRBJ2-1, with D uncertain. CDR3 bases: TGCGCCAGCAGCTTGGTACGAAATGAGCAGTTCTTC. Protein: CASSLVRNEQFF.